This TCR beta chain was retrieved from a study of cytomegalovirus exposure and HLA in healthy donors. This clone turned up a few times. The PCR had 60 Vbeta and 13 Jbeta primers. Profiling relied on immunoSEQ multiplex PCR, and the TCRdb table lists in-frame clones only, not all of them. This repertoire shows about 140,000 clones, about four fifths found once; its top ten account for under 5%. The germline gives CDR1 LNHDA, CDR2 SQIVND (reference sequence). The CDR3 contains 14 residues. The germline V and J ends were trimmed by 3 bases and 1 base, with 7 bases remaining between them. The genes are TRBV19 and TRBJ1-3, with TRBD1 as a possible D gene (5 bases). This clonotype originated in a middle-aged man in good health and CMV-seronegative. The sample was PBMCs. The CDR3 DNA reads as TGTGCCAGTAGTATCCGACAGTCTGGAAACACCATATATTTT. Protein sequence: CASSIRQSGNTIYF.